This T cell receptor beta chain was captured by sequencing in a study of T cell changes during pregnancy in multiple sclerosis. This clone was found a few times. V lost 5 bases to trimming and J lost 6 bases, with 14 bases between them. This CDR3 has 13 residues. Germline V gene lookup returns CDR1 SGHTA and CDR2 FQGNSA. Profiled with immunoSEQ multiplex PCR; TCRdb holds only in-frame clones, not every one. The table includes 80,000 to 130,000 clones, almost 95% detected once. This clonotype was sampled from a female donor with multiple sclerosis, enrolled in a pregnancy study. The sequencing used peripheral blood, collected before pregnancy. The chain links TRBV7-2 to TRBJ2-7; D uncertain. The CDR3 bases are TGTGCCAGCAGCCCGAACCTCGGTGTCGAGCAGTACTTC. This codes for CASSPNLGVEQYF.